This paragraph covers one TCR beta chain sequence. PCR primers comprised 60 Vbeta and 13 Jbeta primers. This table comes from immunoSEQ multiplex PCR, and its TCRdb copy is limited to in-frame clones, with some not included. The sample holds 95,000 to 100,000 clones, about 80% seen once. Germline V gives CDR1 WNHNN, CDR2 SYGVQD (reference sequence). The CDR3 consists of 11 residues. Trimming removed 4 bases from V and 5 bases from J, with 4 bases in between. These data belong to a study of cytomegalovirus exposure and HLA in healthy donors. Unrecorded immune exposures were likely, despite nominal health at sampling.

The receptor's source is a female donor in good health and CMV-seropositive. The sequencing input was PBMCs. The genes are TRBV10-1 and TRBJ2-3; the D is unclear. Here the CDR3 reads CASSAKDTQYF. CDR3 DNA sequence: TGCGCCAGCAGTGCCAAAGATACGCAGTATTTT.